The entry below gives a single TCR beta chain sequence along with its context. The data were obtained in a study of cytomegalovirus exposure and HLA in healthy donors. Both 60 Vbeta primers and 13 Jbeta primers went into the PCR. Measured with immunoSEQ multiplex PCR; TCRdb has only the in-frame clones, and not every one. The sample's table shows 110,000 to 150,000 clones. Germline lookup yields CDR1 SGHVS and CDR2 FQNEAQ. The V segment lost 3 bases and the J segment 6 bases; nucleotides outside the gene matches: 5. This CDR3 is built from 14 residues. The genes are TRBV7-8 and TRBJ2-1; 7 bases are shared with TRBD1. This TCR was recovered from a man aged 35 to 55 in good health and CMV-seronegative. The material sequenced was PBMCs. The chain's CDR3 is CASSFTGTVNEQFF. The CDR3 bases are TGTGCCAGCAGCTTCACCGGGACAGTCAATGAGCAGTTCTTC.